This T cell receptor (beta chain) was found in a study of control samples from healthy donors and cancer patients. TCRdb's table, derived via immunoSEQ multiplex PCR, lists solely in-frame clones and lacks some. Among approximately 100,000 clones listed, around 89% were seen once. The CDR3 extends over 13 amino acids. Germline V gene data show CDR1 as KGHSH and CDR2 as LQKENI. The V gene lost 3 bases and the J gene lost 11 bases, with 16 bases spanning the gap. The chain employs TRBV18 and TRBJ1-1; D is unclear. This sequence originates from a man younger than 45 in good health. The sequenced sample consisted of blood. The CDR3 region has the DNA TGTGCCAGCTCACCCCTTGAGTCCGGCGGGGCTTTCTTT. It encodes CASSPLESGGAFF.